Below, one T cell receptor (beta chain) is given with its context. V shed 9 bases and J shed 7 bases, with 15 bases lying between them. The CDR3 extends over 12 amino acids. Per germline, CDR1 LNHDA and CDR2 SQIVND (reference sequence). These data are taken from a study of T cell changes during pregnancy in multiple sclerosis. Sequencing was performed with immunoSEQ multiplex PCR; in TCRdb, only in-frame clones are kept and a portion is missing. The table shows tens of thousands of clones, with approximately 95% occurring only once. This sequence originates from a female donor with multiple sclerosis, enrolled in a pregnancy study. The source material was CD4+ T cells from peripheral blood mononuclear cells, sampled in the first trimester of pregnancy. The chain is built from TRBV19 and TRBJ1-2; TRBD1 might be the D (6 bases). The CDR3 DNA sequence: TGTGCCAGCCAGACGGGAGGGGGTGGCTACACCTTC. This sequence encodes CASQTGGGGYTF.